The 22 T cell receptor beta chains below were found in one sample sequenced in a study of blood T cells in healthy people across ages. A second about 6 to 12 cycle PCR used barcoded and J-beta primers. TCRdb re-analysed the 5' RACE reads in MiXCR, keeping a single row per CDR3 protein. The repertoire holds around 800,000 distinct CDR3 sequences, with under 45% as singletons. The sequencing sample was made of blood. Receptor source: a man in his 60s in good health.

This chain connects TRBV5-1 to TRBJ1-1, with D unclear. This CDR3 has 16 amino acids. Per the germline V gene, CDR1 is SGHRS and CDR2 is YFSETQ. Trimming shortened V by 4 bases and J by 0 bases, and 16 bases separated the two germline ends. CDR3 loop: CASSLSRHNMNTEAFF. For the CDR3, the DNA is TGCGCCAGCAGCCTTTCGAGACACAACATGAACACTGAAGCTTTCTTT.

The V gene is TRBV27, the J gene TRBJ1-2; 8 nucleotides match TRBD1. The J segment lost 2 bases and the V segment lost 3 bases, leaving 8 bases of the junction unmatched. The CDR3 sequence is 16 residues long. Germline CDR1 reads MNHEY; CDR2 reads SMNVEV (reference sequence). The CDR3 protein is CASSFAGQALNYGYTF. Written as DNA, the CDR3 is TGTGCCAGCAGTTTCGCGGGACAGGCATTAAACTATGGCTACACCTTC.

This clonotype was seen ten or more times. V and J are TRBV20-1 and TRBJ2-5, with D uncertain. This CDR3 contains 15 residues. V dropped 1 base and J dropped 1 base, with 13 bases sitting between them. Germline CDR1 DFQATT, CDR2 SNEGSKA (reference sequence). For the CDR3, the DNA is TGCAGTGCTAGAGGGATTTGGCCCGTCCAAGAGACCCAGTACTTC. Translating it yields CSARGIWPVQETQYF.

The chain couples TRBV20-1 to TRBJ2-7, with 9 bases aligning to TRBD1. Germline-derived CDR1 and CDR2 are DFQATT and SNEGSKA (reference sequence). The CDR3 covers 16 residues. The junction had 7 bases not matched to a gene; V was cut back by 1 base and J by 0 bases. This CDR3 reads CSARVEDRGISYEQYF. The CDR3, as DNA: TGCAGTGCTAGAGTCGAAGACAGGGGGATCTCCTACGAGCAGTACTTC.

This chain connects TRBV27 to TRBJ1-2, with TRBD1 matching over 7 bases. CDR1 and CDR2 from the germline V gene are MNHEY and SMNVEV (reference sequence). This CDR3 has 14 amino acids. V shed 6 bases, J shed 7 bases, and the junction held 11 bases outside the gene matches. CDR3 in DNA: TGTGCCAGCAGCCCTATGGGGACAGCTTTTGGCTACACCTTC. Translation gives CASSPMGTAFGYTF.

This clonotype was detected only a few times. The genes are TRBV29-1 and TRBJ2-7, with 7 bases identical to TRBD2. CDR3 length: 13 residues. With V trimmed by 4 bases and J by 7 bases, 10 bases remained unmatched. Germline CDR1 is SQVTM and CDR2 is ANQGSEA. CDR3 in DNA: TGCAGCGTTGTGGGGGGGATAGGGAATGAGCAGTACTTC. Its translation is CSVVGGIGNEQYF.

This chain connects TRBV12-3 or TRBV12-4 to TRBJ2-3, with TRBD1 matching 7 bases. The V gene end was trimmed by 10 bases and the J gene end by 3 bases; junction bases not matched to a gene: 13. The CDR3 loop spans 15 amino acids. The CDR3 reads CANTGRAGGTDTQYF. DNA for the CDR3: TGTGCCAACACTGGCCGGGCAGGGGGAACAGATACGCAGTATTTT.

In its sample, this clonotype was seen many times. A single base separates this from a much larger clone, so it may be a read error. CDR3 DNA: TGCAGCGTTGGGCTGCGGACAGGTTACAATGAGCAGTTCTTC. This codes for CSVGLRTGYNEQFF. This chain uses TRBV29-1 with TRBJ2-1; 7 bases match TRBD1. The germline CDR1 and CDR2 sequences are SQVTM and ANQGSEA. Unmatched junction bases numbered 7, after V lost 4 bases and J lost 4 bases. This CDR3 has 14 residues.

Turning to this clonotype: The junction departs from germline at one end; a sequencing error may be responsible. V is TRBV6-6 and J is TRBJ1-3; possible D gene TRBD1, 5 bases. Germline assignment: CDR1 MNHNY and CDR2 SVGAGI (reference sequence). This CDR3 has 15 residues. DNA of the CDR3: TGTGCCAGCAGCTACGGACACAGCTCTGGAGACACCATATATTTT. Its translation: CASSYGHSSGDTIYF.

The V call is TRBV6-5, the J call TRBJ2-5; D remains unclear. Germline lookup yields CDR1 MNHEY and CDR2 SVGAGI. The length of the CDR3 is 13 residues. V dropped 7 bases and J dropped 3 bases, with 12 bases sitting between them. The CDR3 spells CASTKRPKETQYF. DNA of the CDR3: TGTGCCAGCACTAAGAGACCGAAAGAGACCCAGTACTTC.

This clonotype was seen more than once but under ten times. The chain is built from TRBV7-2 and TRBJ2-1; unclear D gene. The germline V gene has CDR1 SGHTA and CDR2 FQGNSA. The CDR3 runs to 12 residues. V lost 0 bases and J lost 5, with 2 bases in between. CDR3 coding DNA: TGTGCCAGCAGCTTAGCGCACAATGAGCAGTTCTTC. Residues: CASSLAHNEQFF.

This clonotype was observed a handful of times. V is TRBV12-3 or TRBV12-4 and J is TRBJ2-3; no clear D gene. V was trimmed by 6 bases and J by 0 bases, leaving 13 bases between them. This CDR3 is built from 15 residues. CDR3 bases: TGTGCCAGCAGCCTGACTCTGACTAGCACAGATACGCAGTATTTT. Protein: CASSLTLTSTDTQYF.

This clonotype occurred a few times. The chain has TRBV29-1 and TRBJ1-2; 10 bases are a match to TRBD1. Per the germline V gene, CDR1 is SQVTM and CDR2 is ANQGSEA. CDR3 size: 14 residues. V gave up 4 bases and J gave up 4 bases; unmatched junction bases: 6. As DNA, the CDR3 is TGCAGCGTTGGTCCGACAGGGGGCGGCTATGGCTACACCTTC. As protein: CSVGPTGGGYGYTF.

The CDR3 DNA reads TGCGCCAGCAGCTACGCGCCCTTCCTTAGCGGGAGTGCAGATACGCAGTATTTT. Its protein product is CASSYAPFLSGSADTQYF. The gene calls are TRBV5-1 and TRBJ2-3, with 9 positions matching TRBD2. From germline, CDR1 is SGHRS and CDR2 YFSETQ. The CDR3 totals 18 residues. V gave up 3 bases and J gave up 4 bases; unmatched junction bases: 15.

This chain links TRBV7-2 with TRBJ1-2; no reliable D call. Germline V gene data show CDR1 as SGHTA and CDR2 as FQGNSA. V was pared by 6 bases and J by 4 bases, with 15 bases between. The CDR3 sequence is 14 residues long. In DNA form, the CDR3 reads TGTGCCAGCAGTCCGGTTGGTTCTTTCTATGGCTACACCTTC. It translates to CASSPVGSFYGYTF.

The chain carries TRBV4-3 and TRBJ2-1; D is possibly TRBD1 (5 bases). Trimming shortened V by 0 bases and J by 8 bases, and 11 bases separated the two germline ends. This CDR3 spans 14 amino acids. Germline V gives CDR1 LGHNA, CDR2 YSLEER. The CDR3 region is CASSQDSQGYEQFF. The CDR3 nucleotides are TGCGCCAGCAGCCAAGACTCGCAGGGCTATGAGCAGTTCTTC.

This chain connects TRBV5-5 to TRBJ2-1; D is perhaps TRBD1 or TRBD2 (5 bases each). V lost 3 bases and J 9 bases, leaving 22 bases between the germline ends. CDR1 and CDR2 (germline): SGHKS, YYEKEE (reference sequence). CDR3 length: 16 residues. CDR3 coding DNA: TGTGCCAGCAGCTGGAGGTTGGACGCGGCAAGGGGTGAGCAGTTCTTC. Its protein product is CASSWRLDAARGEQFF.

This chain uses TRBV10-3 with TRBJ2-2, with D possibly matching TRBD1 (5 bases). Germline V gives CDR1 ENHRY, CDR2 SYGVKD. V was trimmed by 10 bases and J by 2 bases, leaving 11 bases between them. This CDR3 is built from 13 residues. The chain's CDR3 is CATTVLNTGELFF. CDR3 nucleotide sequence: TGTGCCACGACAGTCCTAAACACCGGGGAGCTGTTTTTT.

This clonotype was seen a handful of times. The chain recombines TRBV12-5 with TRBJ1-2; D call uncertain. This CDR3 has 11 amino acids. V lost 6 bases and J lost 8, with 10 bases in between. Per the germline V gene, CDR1 is LGHNT and CDR2 is FRNRAP. The CDR3 sequence: CASGRELGYTF. Written as DNA, the CDR3 is TGTGCTAGTGGACGAGAATTGGGCTACACCTTC.

This clonotype appeared a few times. The chain joins TRBV20-1 to TRBJ1-4; the match to TRBD1 covers 11 bases. CDR3 length equals 13 residues. Germline assignment: CDR1 DFQATT and CDR2 SNEGSKA (reference sequence). V was pared by 6 bases and J by 11 bases, with 8 bases of the junction left unmatched. As DNA, the CDR3 is TGCAGTGCCCCGGGACAGGGGGATGGGAAACTGTTTTTT. Translating it yields CSAPGQGDGKLFF.

The chain combines TRBV9 with TRBJ2-7; 10 bases agree with TRBD2. The DNA end is a closer match to TRBJ2-5, so the J assignment may be wrong. Germline CDR1 reads SGDLS; CDR2 reads YYNGEE. The CDR3 spans 15 residues. In nucleotides, the CDR3 is TGTGCCAGCAGCGTATTCAGCGGGGGGGCGGAGACCCAGTACTTC. Translation: CASSVFSGGAETQYF.

The chain joins TRBV7-9 to TRBJ1-5; D uncertain. V was pared by 5 bases and J by 2 bases, with 13 bases between. Germline loops: CDR1 SEHNR, CDR2 FQNEAQ (reference sequence). This CDR3 comprises 15 residues. This chain's CDR3 is CASSPGVIGNQPQHF. As DNA, the CDR3 is TGTGCCAGCAGCCCCGGGGTGATCGGCAATCAGCCCCAGCATTTT. Complete variable domain (other parts from reference TRBV7-9 and TRBJ1-5): DTGVSQNPRHKITKRGQNVTFRCDPISEHNRLYWYRQTLGQGPEFLTYFQNEAQLEKSRLLSDRFSAERPKGSFSTLEIQRTEQGDSAMYLCASSPGVIGNQPQHFGDGTRLSIL.